The 2 T cell receptor beta chains below were found in one sample sequenced in a study of T-cell reconstitution after alpha-beta-depleted transplantation in children. Unique molecular identifiers were incorporated during preparation of the TCRbeta library. TCRdb re-called the PCR reads with MiXCR, one entry per CDR3 protein. The sample has some 490,000 distinct CDR3 sequences, about 12% seen once. Sequences were derived from PBMCs from the stem cell graft donor, sampled from the stem cell graft. The source is a human donor who donated a stem cell graft to a child with combined immunodeficiency.

This clonotype was counted at least ten times. The V call is TRBV7-2, the J call TRBJ2-2; D might be TRBD1 or TRBD2, each matching 5 bases. The V and J ends lost 5 bases and 5 bases respectively, with 12 bases between them. The germline CDR1 and CDR2 sequences are SGHTA and FQGNSA. There are 14 residues in the CDR3. For the CDR3, the DNA is TGTGCCAGCAGCCCAGACGGGGCGACCGGGGAGCTGTTTTTT. Its protein is CASSPDGATGELFF.

This chain joins TRBV27 and TRBJ1-5, with D possibly matching TRBD1 (5 bases). The V gene's germline CDR1 is MNHEY and CDR2 SMNVEV (reference sequence). The CDR3 has 15 amino acids. Trimming took 4 bases from V and 2 from J, leaving 12 bases between them. The CDR3 coding sequence is TGTGCCAGCAGTTCCGGATGGGGGGGCAATCAGCCCCAGCATTTT. Translating it yields CASSSGWGGNQPQHF.